This T cell receptor beta chain was identified during a study of blood T cell repertoires in COVID-19. Overall study context: Material from acute and convalescent COVID-19 was sourced from the United States, Italy and Spain. From T cells, B-cell-depleted T cells, or PBMCs came the material, which was cDNA or gDNA.

The CDR3 is 16 residues long. The germline gives CDR1 MGHRA, CDR2 YSYEKL. V was pared by 5 bases and J by 4 bases, with 4 bases of the junction left unmatched. In the original workflow: Amplifying reference gene primers gave estimates of nucleated cell counts. TCRdb keeps only in-frame clones here, not all; method: immunoSEQ multiplex PCR. The D gene and trimming were derived from the DNA, and the V and J assignments and clone size from that table. The sample lists 450,000 or so clones; roughly nine tenths were seen once. The Seattle site enrolled patients during active infection and followed them longitudinally.

Sequencing was done on a sample of peripheral blood. This TCR came from a young man with COVID-19, enrolled during active disease. This chain links TRBV4-1 with TRBJ2-1; 14 positions match TRBD2. The CDR3 DNA sequence: TGCGCCAGCAGCTTTAGACTAGCGGGGGGGTACAATGAGCAGTTCTTC. It translates to CASSFRLAGGYNEQFF.